The 10 T cell receptor beta chains below come from one sample, sequenced in a study of T cell changes during pregnancy in multiple sclerosis. Sequenced by immunoSEQ multiplex PCR; TCRdb stores in-frame clones only, minus some. This table holds tens of thousands of clones, roughly nine tenths found once. Source: CD8+ T cells from peripheral blood mononuclear cells, taken before pregnancy. The source of these receptors is a female donor with multiple sclerosis, enrolled in a pregnancy study.

This sequence joins TRBV5-4 and TRBJ2-3; 8 nucleotides match TRBD2. Germline V gene sequence: CDR1 SGHNT, CDR2 YYREEE (reference sequence). V shed 1 base, J shed 1 base, and the junction held 5 bases outside the gene matches. This CDR3 is built from 16 residues. CDR3 in amino acids: CASSLPGGAGTDTQYF. The CDR3, as DNA: TGTGCCAGCAGCTTGCCCGGGGGGGCGGGCACAGATACGCAGTATTTT.

This chain connects TRBV5-1 to TRBJ2-1, with 10 bases lining up with TRBD1. In germline, CDR1 is SGHRS, CDR2 YFSETQ. This CDR3 has 15 amino acids. V dropped 4 bases and J dropped 7; count of bases not matched to a gene: 8. The CDR3 DNA is TGCGCCAGCAGCCCACTGGGGACAGGGGATAATGAGCAGTTCTTC. This gives the protein CASSPLGTGDNEQFF.

The chain recombines TRBV27 with TRBJ1-6, with TRBD1 as a possible D gene (5 bases). With 5 bases removed from V and 3 bases from J, the gap between germline ends came to 8 bases. The CDR3 length is 14 residues. Germline assignment: CDR1 MNHEY and CDR2 SMNVEV (reference sequence). The chain's CDR3 is CASSRGFYNSPLHF. CDR3 nucleotides: TGTGCCAGCAGTAGGGGTTTCTATAATTCACCCCTCCACTTT.

The chain combines TRBV6-5 with TRBJ2-7, with 8 bases lining up with TRBD1. The CDR3 is 14 residues long. Germline V gene lookup returns CDR1 MNHEY and CDR2 SVGAGI. V trimming: 6 bases; J trimming: 4 bases; junction bases outside the gene matches: 8. Written as DNA, the CDR3 is TGTGCCAGCAGCCGACGCAGGGGGCCTTACGAGCAGTACTTC. Translating gives CASSRRRGPYEQYF.

The rearrangement links TRBV19 to TRBJ1-5, with 7 bases lining up with TRBD1. The germline V gene has CDR1 LNHDA and CDR2 SQIVND (reference sequence). V lost 9 bases to trimming and J lost 5 bases; unmatched junction nucleotides: 10. This CDR3 comprises 14 residues. The CDR3 DNA reads TGTGCCAGCATGGACAGGTCATTTTATCAGCCCCAGCATTTT. This gives the protein CASMDRSFYQPQHF.

The V gene is TRBV6-1, the J gene TRBJ2-7; D remains unclear. Between the trimmed V and J ends, which lost 0 bases and 3 bases, there was a span of 6 bases. The CDR3 has 13 amino acids. Per germline, CDR1 MNHNS and CDR2 SASEGT. CDR3 sequence (DNA): TGTGCCAGCAGTGAAGCGCAGGACTACGAGCAGTACTTC. Translation gives CASSEAQDYEQYF.

This sequence joins TRBV19 and TRBJ2-2, with D maybe TRBD1 (6 bases). Germline-derived CDR1 and CDR2 are LNHDA and SQIVND (reference sequence). Trimming took off 4 bases at V and 6 bases at J, with 18 bases between the two ends. The CDR3 has 16 residues. DNA for the CDR3: TGTGCCAGTAGTAAATTGGGACACGATTCCCCCGGGGAGCTGTTTTTT. Amino acids: CASSKLGHDSPGELFF.

V gene TRBV27 combines with J gene TRBJ1-1, with 7 bases identical to TRBD1. The CDR3 contains 14 residues. Per the germline V gene, CDR1 is MNHEY and CDR2 is SMNVEV (reference sequence). Trimming at V came to 8 bases and at J to 5 bases, leaving 11 bases not matched to a gene. The CDR3 spells CASSLNAGGTEAFF. CDR3 sequence (DNA): TGTGCCAGCTCCCTCAATGCAGGGGGAACTGAAGCTTTCTTT.

The rearrangement uses TRBV4-3 and TRBJ1-3; maybe TRBD1 (6 bases). Per germline, CDR1 LGHNA and CDR2 YSLEER. Trimming shortened V by 0 bases and J by 3 bases, and 12 bases separated the two germline ends. The CDR3 consists of 16 residues. The CDR3 here is CASSQDSGVGGNTIYF. The DNA of the CDR3 is TGCGCCAGCAGCCAAGATTCAGGGGTGGGTGGAAACACCATATATTTT.

J is TRBJ1-6 and V is TRBV5-6; 9 positions match TRBD1. The CDR3 contains 15 residues. V lost 3 bases and J lost 8; bases outside the gene matches: 6. CDR1 SGHDT and CDR2 YYEEEE come from the germline V gene. The CDR3 sequence: CASSWGQGGHSPLHF. The CDR3 DNA is TGTGCCAGCAGCTGGGGACAGGGTGGACATTCACCCCTCCACTTT.